One and the same sample provided the 27 T cell receptor beta chains below, sequenced in a study of CD8+ T cells in alopecia areata. Once RNA had been extracted, it was reverse transcribed into cDNA to act as the sequencing template. Profiling relied on immunoSEQ multiplex PCR, and the TCRdb table lists in-frame clones only, not all of them. Here the sample spans about 76,000 clones, around 60% being singletons. Indicated treatment: oral pan-JAK inhibitor, 5-10 mg twice daily. The sequences come from CD8+ T cells sorted from blood, collected at week 24, from a patient treated with tofacitinib. These receptors were collected from a human donor with alopecia areata.

This chain connects TRBV7-2 to TRBJ2-4; 9 bases match TRBD1. Per germline, CDR1 SGHTA and CDR2 FQGNSA. CDR3 length: 16 residues. V was pared by 1 base and J by 5 bases, with 6 bases of the junction left unmatched. CDR3: CASSLEPTGGENIQYF. The DNA of the CDR3 is TGTGCCAGCAGCTTAGAACCCACAGGGGGCGAAAACATTCAGTACTTC.

V and J are TRBV7-8 and TRBJ2-1; the match to TRBD2 covers 16 bases. Germline V lookup: CDR1 SGHVS, CDR2 FQNEAQ. V was clipped by 5 bases and J by 6 bases; unmatched bases: 10. This CDR3 contains 18 residues. CDR3 sequence: CASSIRPGLAGGTNEQFF. In DNA, the CDR3 is TGTGCCAGCAGCATAAGACCGGGACTAGCGGGAGGGACCAATGAGCAGTTCTTC. The whole variable domain, filled in from reference TRBV7-8 and TRBJ2-1, reads GAGVSQSPRYKVAKRGQDVALRCDPISGHVSLFWYQQALGQGPEFLTYFQNEAQLDKSGLPSDRFFAERPEGSVSTLKIQRTQQEDSAVYLCASSIRPGLAGGTNEQFFGPGTRLTVL.

This chain joins TRBV6-6 and TRBJ1-1, with D possibly being TRBD1 (5 bases). The length of the CDR3 is 13 residues. Germline CDR1 reads MNHNY; CDR2 reads SVGAGI (reference sequence). Trimming took off 6 bases at V and 1 base at J, with 9 bases between the two ends. The CDR3 sequence is CASRQVPNTEAFF. CDR3 nucleotide sequence: TGTGCCAGCAGACAGGTCCCGAACACTGAAGCTTTCTTT.

The chain is built from TRBV29-1 and TRBJ1-2, with TRBD1 as a possible D gene (6 bases). Germline loops: CDR1 SQVTM, CDR2 ANQGSEA. Trimming removed 6 bases at V and 8 bases at J, with 13 bases between. The CDR3 is 11 residues long. CDR3 in amino acids: CSVTGGGGYTF. The DNA for the CDR3 is TGCAGCGTAACCGGTGGGGGCGGCTACACCTTC.

The rearrangement joins TRBV27 to TRBJ1-1; a possible D gene is TRBD1 (6 bases). V lost 5 bases and J 5 bases, leaving 15 bases between the germline ends. Germline V CDR1 and CDR2: MNHEY, SMNVEV (reference sequence). The length of the CDR3 is 14 residues. CDR3 sequence reads: CASSPNRERTEAFF. The CDR3 bases are TGTGCCAGCAGTCCGAACAGGGAAAGGACTGAAGCTTTCTTT.

V is TRBV27 and J is TRBJ2-5; D perhaps matches TRBD2 (5 bases). V was clipped by 4 bases and J by 1 base, with 16 bases between them. CDR3 size: 16 residues. Germline loops: CDR1 MNHEY, CDR2 SMNVEV (reference sequence). Here the CDR3 DNA reads TGTGCCAGCAGTTCCGACTCTCGAGGGATCCAAGAGACCCAGTACTTC. The encoded protein is CASSSDSRGIQETQYF.

This clone was seen a few times. This chain links TRBV6-1 with TRBJ1-1, with 11 bases that match TRBD1. Germline values: CDR1 MNHNS, CDR2 SASEGT. J gave up 7 bases and V 6 bases, and 10 bases lay outside the gene matches. This CDR3 has 15 amino acids. CDR3 in amino acids: CASSTRDRGKGEAFF. The CDR3 DNA sequence: TGTGCCAGCAGCACCCGGGACAGGGGGAAGGGTGAAGCTTTCTTT.

This clone has a handful of counts. The genes are TRBV27 and TRBJ2-1; tentative D call: TRBD1 (6 bases). With 5 bases removed from V and 0 bases from J, the gap between germline ends came to 14 bases. Germline assignment: CDR1 MNHEY and CDR2 SMNVEV (reference sequence). The CDR3 sequence is 16 residues long. The CDR3 DNA sequence: TGTGCCAGCAGTAAAACAGGGTTGCCCTCCTACAATGAGCAGTTCTTC. It yields the protein CASSKTGLPSYNEQFF.

The chain recombines TRBV25-1 with TRBJ1-1; D gene uncertain. The V gene lost 5 bases and the J gene lost 3 bases, with 7 bases spanning the gap. Germline V gives CDR1 MGHDK, CDR2 SYGVNS. The CDR3 sequence is 12 residues long. CDR3 in amino acids: CASSLGHTEAFF. CDR3 DNA sequence: TGTGCCAGCAGTTTAGGGCACACTGAAGCTTTCTTT.

This chain joins TRBV5-1 and TRBJ1-3; D unresolved. Germline CDR1 SGHRS, CDR2 YFSETQ. With 0 bases removed from V and 1 base from J, the gap between germline ends came to 8 bases. The CDR3 is made up of 15 amino acids. The CDR3 sequence: CASSLEASSGNTIYF. The DNA of the CDR3 is TGCGCCAGCAGCTTGGAGGCATCTTCTGGAAACACCATATATTTT.

The chain is built from TRBV7-9 and TRBJ2-5; no clear D gene. The CDR3 has 13 amino acids. V lost 5 bases to trimming and J lost 3 bases, with 10 bases between them. From germline, CDR1 is SEHNR and CDR2 FQNEAQ (reference sequence). The CDR3 here is CASSQTPKETQYF. Written as DNA, the CDR3 is TGTGCCAGCAGCCAGACCCCGAAAGAGACCCAGTACTTC.

This clone came up once. The chain couples TRBV15 to TRBJ2-3; 10 nucleotides line up with TRBD2. The germline CDR1 and CDR2 sequences are LNHNV and YYDKDF (reference sequence). The CDR3 extends over 15 amino acids. Unmatched junction bases numbered 3, after V lost 5 bases and J lost 1 base. This CDR3 reads CATSPGTSGTDTQYF. The CDR3 DNA reads TGTGCCACCAGCCCCGGGACTAGCGGCACAGATACGCAGTATTTT.

The sample holds a few counts of this clone. The chain employs TRBV28 and TRBJ1-3, with D hard to call. In germline, CDR1 is MDHEN, CDR2 SYDVKM. The CDR3 length is 16 residues. The V and J ends lost 1 base and 0 bases respectively, with 10 bases between them. CDR3 protein: CASSLFVQSSGNTIYF. The CDR3 DNA reads as TGTGCCAGCAGTTTATTCGTCCAGAGCTCTGGAAACACCATATATTTT.

The chain links TRBV4-2 to TRBJ1-6; D gene ambiguous. The CDR3 has 13 amino acids. Germline CDR1 and CDR2: LGHNA and YNFKEQ. Trimming pared 3 bases from V and 9 bases from J, leaving 9 bases between. The DNA of the CDR3 is TGTGCCAGCAGCCATACCCTATCTTCACCCCTCCACTTT. This codes for CASSHTLSSPLHF.

V and J are TRBV19 and TRBJ1-2; D is undetermined. Germline V lookup: CDR1 LNHDA, CDR2 SQIVND (reference sequence). Between the trimmed V and J ends, which lost 5 bases and 3 bases, there was a span of 13 bases. The CDR3 runs 14 residues. The CDR3 region has the DNA TGTGCCAGTAGTTCCCTCTCGGGTTACTATGGCTACACCTTC. It codes for CASSSLSGYYGYTF.

The sample holds many counts of this clone. The rearrangement uses TRBV27 and TRBJ2-7; the match to TRBD2 covers 14 bases. Germline V gene lookup returns CDR1 MNHEY and CDR2 SMNVEV (reference sequence). The CDR3 is 17 residues long. V was pared by 6 bases and J by 4 bases, with 11 bases of the junction left unmatched. CDR3 in amino acids: CASSLTGTSGSGYEQYF. The CDR3 DNA follows: TGTGCCAGCAGCTTGACTGGGACTAGCGGGAGTGGGTACGAGCAGTACTTC.

The rearrangement joins TRBV7-6 to TRBJ2-7, with D unresolved. The CDR3 is 14 amino acids. Germline lookup yields CDR1 SGHVS and CDR2 FNYEAQ. V was cut by 0 bases and J by 2 bases, with 8 bases left in between. CDR3 sequence (DNA): TGTGCCAGCAGCTTAGCTGTGAGTGCCTACGAGCAGTACTTC. Its protein product is CASSLAVSAYEQYF.

V usage is TRBV27 and J usage is TRBJ2-7; D ambiguous. In germline, CDR1 is MNHEY, CDR2 SMNVEV (reference sequence). The CDR3 contains 11 residues. V was pared by 3 bases and J by 6 bases, with 6 bases between. The CDR3 DNA follows: TGTGCCAGCAGTTTCGGTTCCGAGCAGTACTTC. Translated: CASSFGSEQYF.

This clone was found once. The V call is TRBV7-9, the J call TRBJ2-1; a possible D gene is TRBD2 (6 bases). CDR1 SEHNR and CDR2 FQNEAQ come from the germline V gene (reference sequence). Between the trimmed V and J ends, which lost 1 base and 4 bases, there was a span of 11 bases. The CDR3 has 15 amino acids. The chain's CDR3 is CASSLGREWYNEQFF. The DNA of the CDR3 is TGTGCCAGCAGCTTAGGACGGGAGTGGTACAATGAGCAGTTCTTC.

The chain uses TRBV27 and TRBJ2-7; 13 bases fit TRBD2. V lost 6 bases to trimming and J lost 4 bases; unmatched junction nucleotides: 3. From germline, CDR1 is MNHEY and CDR2 SMNVEV (reference sequence). The CDR3 runs to 14 residues. In DNA, the CDR3 is TGTGCCAGCAGACTAGCGGGAGGGCCTTACGAGCAGTACTTC. As protein: CASRLAGGPYEQYF.

This chain links TRBV29-1 with TRBJ2-7; D uncertain. Deletions cut 6 bases from V and 7 bases from J, with 22 bases between. This CDR3 has 14 amino acids. From germline, CDR1 is SQVTM and CDR2 ANQGSEA. DNA for the CDR3: TGCAGCGTCTCATTCTACTCCGACTCTAGGGAGCAGTACTTC. Amino acids: CSVSFYSDSREQYF.

This clone was picked up one time. The V call is TRBV4-3, the J call TRBJ1-2; unclear D gene. This CDR3 spans 14 amino acids. The germline V gene encodes CDR1 LGHNA and CDR2 YSLEER. Trimming left V 0 bases short and J 4 bases short, with 9 bases between. The CDR3 loop reads CASSQELRGYGYTF. In nucleotides, the CDR3 is TGCGCCAGCAGCCAAGAACTCCGGGGCTATGGCTACACCTTC.

The chain uses TRBV27 and TRBJ2-7; the D gene is possibly TRBD1 (5 bases). V was pared by 2 bases and J by 5 bases, with 16 bases between. The CDR3 consists of 15 residues. Germline-derived CDR1 and CDR2 are MNHEY and SMNVEV (reference sequence). CDR3 nucleotide sequence: TGTGCCAGCAGTTTAGAGTCAGGGTTAATCGACGAGCAGTACTTC. Translated, it gives CASSLESGLIDEQYF.

The chain combines TRBV29-1 with TRBJ2-1; D gene uncertain. This CDR3 has 16 residues. Per the germline V gene, CDR1 is SQVTM and CDR2 is ANQGSEA. Trimming stripped 0 bases from V and 1 base from J, with 13 bases between. CDR3 sequence reads: CSVEDHPLGSYNEQFF. The CDR3 region has the DNA TGCAGCGTTGAAGATCACCCCCTTGGGTCCTACAATGAGCAGTTCTTC.

The chain links TRBV27 to TRBJ1-2; 7 nucleotides agree with TRBD1. Trimming removed 5 bases from V and 4 bases from J; junction bases left unmatched: 7. From germline, CDR1 is MNHEY and CDR2 SMNVEV (reference sequence). The CDR3 loop spans 14 amino acids. The CDR3 spells CASSPGQTSYGYTF. The CDR3 DNA is TGTGCCAGCAGTCCGGGACAGACTTCCTATGGCTACACCTTC.

The rearrangement joins TRBV6-6 to TRBJ2-2, with 7 nucleotides matching TRBD2. The CDR3 is 13 residues long. CDR1 is MNHNY and CDR2 is SVGAGI in the germline V gene (reference sequence). V shed 5 bases, J shed 6 bases, and the junction held 3 bases outside the gene matches. The CDR3 reads CASSPGLAGELFF. The DNA of the CDR3 is TGTGCCAGCAGTCCCGGACTAGCCGGGGAGCTGTTTTTT.

The genes are TRBV19 and TRBJ1-2; no clear D. Per the germline V gene, CDR1 is LNHDA and CDR2 is SQIVND (reference sequence). The CDR3 spans 12 residues. Trimming left V 6 bases short and J 0 bases short, with 5 bases between. In DNA form, the CDR3 reads TGTGCCAGTAGGAAGGCTAACTATGGCTACACCTTC. The encoded protein is CASRKANYGYTF.